This TCR beta chain was recovered during a study of blood T cells in healthy people across ages. It was with a sample-barcoded 5' primer and a J-beta primer mix that a second PCR of roughly 7 to 12 cycles was run. MiXCR, applied by TCRdb to the 5' RACE reads, yields one record per CDR3 protein. The repertoire holds about 930,000 distinct CDR3 sequences, with 25% to 30% as singletons. The CDR3 totals 16 residues. CDR1 SGHAT and CDR2 FQNNGV come from the germline V gene. Losses at the gene ends were 5 bases for V and 4 bases for J; bases not matched to a gene: 11. This clonotype was observed at least ten times. Separately, the same data were catalogued under a study of T cells of mothers and their children. That paper states: Healthy Caucasian mothers, a few in number, and their six children were the donors. Thymic selection shapes TCR recombination output similarly in related and unrelated pairs.

This sequence joins TRBV11-2 and TRBJ2-5, with TRBD2 matching over 9 bases. The sequencing sample was made of blood. The TCR originated in a woman aged 40-49 years in good health. As DNA, the CDR3 is TGTGCCAGCAGCCCCCAGGGCGGGGGGGCTGGAGAGACCCAGTACTTC. The encoded protein is CASSPQGGGAGETQYF.